This entry concerns a single T cell receptor beta chain. This sample is part of a study of blood T cell repertoires in COVID-19. V lost 5 bases, J lost 6 bases, and 8 bases lay in between. This CDR3 is 12 amino acids long. CDR1 is SGHRS and CDR2 is YFSETQ in the germline V gene. Source study methods: From reference gene primer amplification, estimates of nucleated cell counts were derived. Generated by immunoSEQ multiplex PCR, the TCRdb table keeps only in-frame clones and is missing some. For V, J and clone size, that table is used; D and trimming come from the DNA. The table records about 270,000 clones, 65% to 85% of them present only once.

This sequence joins TRBV5-1 and TRBJ2-2, with D unclear. The sequence derives from a man older than 75 with acute or convalescent COVID-19. Sequences were obtained from peripheral blood. This CDR3 is CASSWQAGELFF. CDR3 nucleotides: TGCGCCAGCAGTTGGCAGGCCGGGGAGCTGTTTTTT. The whole variable domain, remainder taken from reference TRBV5-1 and TRBJ2-2, is KAGVTQTPRYLIKTRGQQVTLSCSPISGHRSVSWYQQTPGQGLQFLFEYFSETQRNKGNFPGRFSGRQFSNSRSEMNVSTLELGDSALYLCASSWQAGELFFGEGSRLTVL.